This T cell receptor (beta chain) was profiled in a study of T cell responses to AZD1222 COVID-19 vaccine. Clones were read by immunoSEQ multiplex PCR, and TCRdb kept only the in-frame ones, dropping some. Of some 99,000 clones in the sample, around 84% were seen once. Sequenced here: peripheral blood, sampled 28 days after the second AZD1222 dose. This clonotype originated in an adult who received the AZD1222 COVID-19 vaccine.

In DNA form, the CDR3 reads TGTGCCAGCAGCCTCCGGGACAGGGACGATCTTAGGTATGGCTACACCTTC. Translation gives CASSLRDRDDLRYGYTF. The chain recombines TRBV7-2 with TRBJ1-2, with 9 bases identical to TRBD1. The CDR3 runs 17 residues. Germline CDR1 is SGHTA and CDR2 is FQGNSA. V lost 5 bases to trimming and J lost 5 bases; unmatched junction nucleotides: 15. Full variable domain (remainder filled in from reference TRBV7-2 and TRBJ1-2): GAGVSQSPSNKVTEKGKDVELRCDPISGHTALYWYRQSLGQGLEFLIYFQGNSAPDKSGLPSDRFSAERTGGSVSTLTIQRTQQEDSAVYLCASSLRDRDDLRYGYTFGSGTRLTVV.